Here is one T cell receptor (beta chain) with its context. The source of the sample is a study of blood T cell repertoires in COVID-19. In the study overall: Samples representing acute and convalescent COVID-19 were sourced from the United States, Italy and Spain.

Under the authors' procedure: Estimates of nucleated cell counts were drawn from the amplification of reference gene primers. TCRdb keeps only in-frame clones here, not all; method: immunoSEQ multiplex PCR. V and J calls and clone size are as listed in that table; D and trimming were resolved from the DNA. The sample shows over 85,000 clones, more than 75% of them seen only once. The sequenced material came from peripheral blood. The receptor's source is a woman between 50 and 59 years old with acute or convalescent COVID-19.

CDR3: CASSQISGDSYEQYF. The CDR3 region has the DNA TGTGCCAGCAGCCAGATTAGCGGGGACTCCTACGAGCAGTACTTC. The rearrangement links TRBV4-2 to TRBJ2-7; TRBD2 aligns across 8 bases. V was pared by 3 bases and J by 0 bases, with 4 bases of the junction left unmatched. CDR1 is LGHNA and CDR2 is YNFKEQ in the germline V gene. The CDR3 runs to 15 residues.